This T cell receptor beta chain was found in a study of regulatory T cells in long-lasting Graves disease. General study findings and limits: Reduced TCR diversity was observed in persistent Graves' patients versus newly diagnosed patients. Persistent patients had more shared public clonotypes (under 3,000) than new patients (approximately 920).

Assembly of TCR beta libraries relied on iRepertoire HTBI primers together with Arm-PCR of CDR3 regions. TCRdb reprocessed the multiplex PCR reads with MiXCR, giving one entry per CDR3 protein. Here the sample spans 400,000 or so distinct CDR3 sequences, roughly 20% being singletons. Time point denoted: persistent/refractory GD, antithyroid drugs over 5 years with positive TRAb. Extracted PBMC RNA gave rise to the TCR library. American Thyroid Association guidelines served as the basis for diagnosing Graves' disease. An endocrinology department in Xi'an, China, recruited the patients. As for this clonotype: Antigen: not known.

The CDR3 contains 14 residues. Trimming took off 1 base at V and 4 bases at J, with 10 bases between the two ends. CDR1 is LNHDA, CDR2 SQIVND, per germline (reference sequence). This sample comprised peripheral blood mononuclear cells (PBMCs), obtained when the disease was refractory, from a patient treated with antithyroid drugs. This chain connects TRBV19 to TRBJ1-1; tentative D call: TRBD1 (6 bases). The sequence derives from a female donor with Graves disease. For the CDR3, the DNA is TGTGCCAGTAGTATAGCCCTACAGGGCACTGAAGCTTTCTTT. Encoded protein: CASSIALQGTEAFF.